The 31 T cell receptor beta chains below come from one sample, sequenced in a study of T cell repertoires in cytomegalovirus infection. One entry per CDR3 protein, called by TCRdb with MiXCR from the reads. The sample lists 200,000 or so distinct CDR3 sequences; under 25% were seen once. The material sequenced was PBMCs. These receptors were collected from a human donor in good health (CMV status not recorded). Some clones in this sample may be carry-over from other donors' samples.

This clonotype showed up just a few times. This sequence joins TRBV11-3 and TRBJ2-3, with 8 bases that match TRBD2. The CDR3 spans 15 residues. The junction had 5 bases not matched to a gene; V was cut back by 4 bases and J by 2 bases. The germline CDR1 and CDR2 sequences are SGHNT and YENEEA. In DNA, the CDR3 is TGTGCCAGCAGCTCTTTAGCGGGGAACACAGATACGCAGTATTTT. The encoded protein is CASSSLAGNTDTQYF.

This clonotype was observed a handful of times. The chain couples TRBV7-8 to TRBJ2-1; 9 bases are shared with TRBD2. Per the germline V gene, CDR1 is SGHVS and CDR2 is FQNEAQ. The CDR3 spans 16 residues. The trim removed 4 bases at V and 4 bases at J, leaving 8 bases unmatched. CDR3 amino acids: CASSSSPSGDYNEQFF. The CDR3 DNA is TGTGCCAGCAGCTCTAGCCCTAGCGGGGATTACAATGAGCAGTTCTTC. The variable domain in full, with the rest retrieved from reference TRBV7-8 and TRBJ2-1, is GAGVSQSPRYKVAKRGQDVALRCDPISGHVSLFWYQQALGQGPEFLTYFQNEAQLDKSGLPSDRFFAERPEGSVSTLKIQRTQQEDSAVYLCASSSSPSGDYNEQFFGPGTRLTVL.

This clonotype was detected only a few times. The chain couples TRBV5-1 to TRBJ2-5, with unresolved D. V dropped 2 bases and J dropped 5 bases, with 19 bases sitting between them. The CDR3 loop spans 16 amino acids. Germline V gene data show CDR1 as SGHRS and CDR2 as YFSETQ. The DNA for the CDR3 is TGCGCCAGCAGCTTTTCGGGCCCGAAGAGGTCGGAGACCCAGTACTTC. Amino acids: CASSFSGPKRSETQYF.

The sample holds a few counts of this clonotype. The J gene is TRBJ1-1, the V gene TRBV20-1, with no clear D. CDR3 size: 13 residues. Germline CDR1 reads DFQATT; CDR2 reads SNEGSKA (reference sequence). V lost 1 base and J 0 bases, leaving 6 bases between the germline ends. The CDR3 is CSARGSLNTEAFF. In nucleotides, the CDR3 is TGCAGTGCTAGAGGCAGCTTGAACACTGAAGCTTTCTTT.

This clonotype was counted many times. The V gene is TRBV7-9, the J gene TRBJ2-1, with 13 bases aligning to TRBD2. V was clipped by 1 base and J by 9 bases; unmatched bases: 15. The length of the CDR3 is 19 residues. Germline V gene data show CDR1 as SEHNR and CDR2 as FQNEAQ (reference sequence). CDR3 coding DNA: TGTGCCAGCAGCTTAGACCCCGGGACTAGCGGGATCCGAAAGAGTGAGCAGTTCTTC. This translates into CASSLDPGTSGIRKSEQFF.

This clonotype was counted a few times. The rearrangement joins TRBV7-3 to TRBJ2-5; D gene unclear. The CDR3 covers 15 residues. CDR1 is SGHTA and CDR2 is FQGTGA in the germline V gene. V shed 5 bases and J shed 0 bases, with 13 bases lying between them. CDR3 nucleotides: TGTGCCAGCAGCCGTGGGCAGGACCACCAAGAGACCCAGTACTTC. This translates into CASSRGQDHQETQYF.

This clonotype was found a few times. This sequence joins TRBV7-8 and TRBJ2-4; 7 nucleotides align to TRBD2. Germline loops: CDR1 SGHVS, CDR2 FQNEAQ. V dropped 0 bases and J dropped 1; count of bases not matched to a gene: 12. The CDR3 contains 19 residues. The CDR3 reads CASSLARAGEAVAKNIQYF. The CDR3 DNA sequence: TGTGCCAGCAGCTTAGCTCGGGCGGGAGAGGCAGTCGCCAAAAACATTCAGTACTTC.

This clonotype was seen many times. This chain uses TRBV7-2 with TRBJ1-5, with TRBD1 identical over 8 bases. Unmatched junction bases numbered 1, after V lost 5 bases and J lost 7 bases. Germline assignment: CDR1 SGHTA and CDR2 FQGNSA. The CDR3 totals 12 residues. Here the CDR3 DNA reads TGTGCCAGCAGCCGGGACAGGCAGCCCCAGCATTTT. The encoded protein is CASSRDRQPQHF.

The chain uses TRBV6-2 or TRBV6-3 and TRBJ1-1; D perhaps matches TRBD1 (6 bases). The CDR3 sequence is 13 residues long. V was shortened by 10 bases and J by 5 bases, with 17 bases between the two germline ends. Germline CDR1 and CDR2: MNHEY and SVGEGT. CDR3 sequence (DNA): TGTGCCATCGGTAGGGGGAGACGAACTGAAGCTTTCTTT. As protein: CAIGRGRRTEAFF.

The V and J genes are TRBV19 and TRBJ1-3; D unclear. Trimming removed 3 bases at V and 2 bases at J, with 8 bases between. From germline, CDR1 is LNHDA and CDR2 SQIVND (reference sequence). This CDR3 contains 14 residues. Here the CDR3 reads CASSMTRTGNTIYF. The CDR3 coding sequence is TGTGCCAGTAGTATGACAAGGACTGGAAACACCATATATTTT.

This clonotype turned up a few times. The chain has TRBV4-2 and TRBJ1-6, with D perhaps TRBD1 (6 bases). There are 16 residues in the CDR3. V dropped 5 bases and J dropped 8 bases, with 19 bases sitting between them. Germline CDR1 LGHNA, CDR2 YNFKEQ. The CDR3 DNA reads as TGTGCCAGCAGCAGGGGGACAACTAGGTCGGATTCACCCCTCCACTTT. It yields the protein CASSRGTTRSDSPLHF.

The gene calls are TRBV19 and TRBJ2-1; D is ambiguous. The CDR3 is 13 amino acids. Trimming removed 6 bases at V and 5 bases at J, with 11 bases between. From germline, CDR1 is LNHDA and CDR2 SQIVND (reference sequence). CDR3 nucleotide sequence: TGTGCCAGTAGCCGCCGCCAGGACAATGAGCAGTTCTTC. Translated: CASSRRQDNEQFF.

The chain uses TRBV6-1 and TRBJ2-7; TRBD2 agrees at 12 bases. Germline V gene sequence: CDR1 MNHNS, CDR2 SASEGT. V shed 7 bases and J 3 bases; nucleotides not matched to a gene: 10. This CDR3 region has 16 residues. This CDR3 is CASTETGLAGRYEQYF. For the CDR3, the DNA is TGTGCCAGCACTGAGACTGGACTAGCGGGGCGCTACGAGCAGTACTTC.

The CDR3 loop is CASSSRGGLAGGNTQYF. DNA for the CDR3: TGTGCCAGCAGCTCAAGGGGTGGACTAGCGGGTGGAAATACGCAGTATTTT. The chain has TRBV7-3 and TRBJ2-3; 11 nucleotides agree with TRBD2. This CDR3 region has 17 residues. Germline-derived CDR1 and CDR2 are SGHTA and FQGTGA. V was pared by 4 bases and J by 7 bases, with 13 bases of the junction left unmatched.

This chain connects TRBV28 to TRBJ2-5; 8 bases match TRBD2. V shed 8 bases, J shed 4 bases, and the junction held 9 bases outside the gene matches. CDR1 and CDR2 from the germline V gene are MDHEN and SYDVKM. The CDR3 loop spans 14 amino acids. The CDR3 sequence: CASVLSGSRETQYF. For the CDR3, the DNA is TGTGCCAGCGTACTAAGCGGGAGTCGAGAGACCCAGTACTTC.

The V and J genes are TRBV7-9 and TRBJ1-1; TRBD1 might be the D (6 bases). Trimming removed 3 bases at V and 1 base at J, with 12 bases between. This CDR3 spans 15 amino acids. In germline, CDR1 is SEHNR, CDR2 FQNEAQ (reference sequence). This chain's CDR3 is CASSLAGGKNTEAFF. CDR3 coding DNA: TGTGCCAGCAGCTTGGCTGGGGGCAAGAACACTGAAGCTTTCTTT.

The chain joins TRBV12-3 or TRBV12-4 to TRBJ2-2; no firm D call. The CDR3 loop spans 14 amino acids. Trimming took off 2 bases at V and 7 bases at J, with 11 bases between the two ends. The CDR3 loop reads CASSLRKVSGELFF. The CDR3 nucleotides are TGTGCCAGCAGTTTACGGAAAGTGAGCGGGGAGCTGTTTTTT.

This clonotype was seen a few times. Written as DNA, the CDR3 is TGTGCCAGCATTGAGACCTCATGGGGGGAGCAGTACTTC. This gives the protein CASIETSWGEQYF. The chain couples TRBV6-1 to TRBJ2-7; D is perhaps TRBD1 or TRBD2 (5 bases each). The CDR3 runs to 13 residues. The germline V gene has CDR1 MNHNS and CDR2 SASEGT. V lost 7 bases and J 7 bases, leaving 17 bases between the germline ends.

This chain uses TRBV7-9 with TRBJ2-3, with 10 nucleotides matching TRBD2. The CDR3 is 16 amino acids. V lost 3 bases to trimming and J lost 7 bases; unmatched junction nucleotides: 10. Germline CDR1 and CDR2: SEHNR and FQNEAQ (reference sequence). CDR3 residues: CASSFGASGSVYTQYF. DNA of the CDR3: TGTGCCAGCAGCTTCGGGGCTAGCGGGAGTGTCTATACGCAGTATTTT.

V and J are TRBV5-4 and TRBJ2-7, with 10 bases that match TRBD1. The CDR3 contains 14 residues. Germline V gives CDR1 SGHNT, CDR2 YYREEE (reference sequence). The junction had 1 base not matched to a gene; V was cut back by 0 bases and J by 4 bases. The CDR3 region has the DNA TGTGCCAGCAGCTTGGAGGGACAGGGGTACGAGCAGTACTTC. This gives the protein CASSLEGQGYEQYF.

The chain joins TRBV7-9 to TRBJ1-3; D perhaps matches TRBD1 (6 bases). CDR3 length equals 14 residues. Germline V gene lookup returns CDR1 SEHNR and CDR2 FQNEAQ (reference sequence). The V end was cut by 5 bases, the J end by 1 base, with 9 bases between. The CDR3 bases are TGTGCCAGCAGCCTCGGACAGTCTGGAAACACCATATATTTT. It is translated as CASSLGQSGNTIYF.

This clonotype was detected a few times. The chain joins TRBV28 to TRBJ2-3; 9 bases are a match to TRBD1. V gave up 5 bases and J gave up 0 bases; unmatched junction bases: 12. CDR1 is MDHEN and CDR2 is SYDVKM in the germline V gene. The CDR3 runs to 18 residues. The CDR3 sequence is CASSTPLGTGFSTDTQYF. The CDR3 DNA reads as TGTGCCAGCAGTACACCCCTCGGGACAGGGTTCAGCACAGATACGCAGTATTTT. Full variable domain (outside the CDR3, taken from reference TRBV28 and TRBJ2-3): DVKVTQSSRYLVKRTGEKVFLECVQDMDHENMFWYRQDPGLGLRLIYFSYDVKMKEKGDIPEGYSVSREKKERFSLILESASTNQTSMYLCASSTPLGTGFSTDTQYFGPGTRLTVL.

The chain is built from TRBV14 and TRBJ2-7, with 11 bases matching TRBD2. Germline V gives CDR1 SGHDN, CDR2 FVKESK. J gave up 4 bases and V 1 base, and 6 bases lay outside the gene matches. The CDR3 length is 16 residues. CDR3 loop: CASSQVPSGRMYEQYF. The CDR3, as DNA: TGTGCCAGCAGCCAAGTTCCTAGCGGGAGGATGTACGAGCAGTACTTC.

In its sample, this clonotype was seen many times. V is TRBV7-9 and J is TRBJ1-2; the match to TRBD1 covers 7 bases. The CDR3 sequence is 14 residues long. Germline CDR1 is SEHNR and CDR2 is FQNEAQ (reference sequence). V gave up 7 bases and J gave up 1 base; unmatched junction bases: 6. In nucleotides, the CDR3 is TGTGCCAGCATCGGGACAGAGATTAACTATGGCTACACCTTC. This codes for CASIGTEINYGYTF.

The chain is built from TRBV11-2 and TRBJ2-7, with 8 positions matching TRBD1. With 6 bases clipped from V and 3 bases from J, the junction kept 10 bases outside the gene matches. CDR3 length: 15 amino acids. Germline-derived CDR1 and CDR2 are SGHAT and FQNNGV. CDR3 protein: CASSLTGGKFYEQYF. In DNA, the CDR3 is TGTGCCAGCAGTCTCACAGGGGGAAAGTTCTACGAGCAGTACTTC. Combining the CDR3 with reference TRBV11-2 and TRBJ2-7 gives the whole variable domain EAGVAQSPRYKIIEKRQSVAFWCNPISGHATLYWYQQILGQGPKLLIQFQNNGVVDDSQLPKDRFSAERLKGVDSTLKIQPAKLEDSAVYLCASSLTGGKFYEQYFGPGTRLTVT.

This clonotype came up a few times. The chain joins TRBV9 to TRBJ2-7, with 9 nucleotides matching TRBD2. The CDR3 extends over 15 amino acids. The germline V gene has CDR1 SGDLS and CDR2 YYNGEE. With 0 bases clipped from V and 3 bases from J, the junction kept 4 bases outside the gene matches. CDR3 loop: CASSVDAGGHYEQYF. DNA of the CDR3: TGTGCCAGCAGCGTAGACGCGGGAGGGCACTACGAGCAGTACTTC. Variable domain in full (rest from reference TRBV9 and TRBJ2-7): DSGVTQTPKHLITATGQRVTLRCSPRSGDLSVYWYQQSLDQGLQFLIQYYNGEERAKGNILERFSAQQFPDLHSELNLSSLELGDSALYFCASSVDAGGHYEQYFGPGTRLTVT.

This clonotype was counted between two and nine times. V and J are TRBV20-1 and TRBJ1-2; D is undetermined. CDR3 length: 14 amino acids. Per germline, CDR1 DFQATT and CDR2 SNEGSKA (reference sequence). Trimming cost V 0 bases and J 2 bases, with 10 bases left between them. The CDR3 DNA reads TGCAGTGCTAGAGACCGGGCCCACAACTATGGCTACACCTTC. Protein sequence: CSARDRAHNYGYTF.

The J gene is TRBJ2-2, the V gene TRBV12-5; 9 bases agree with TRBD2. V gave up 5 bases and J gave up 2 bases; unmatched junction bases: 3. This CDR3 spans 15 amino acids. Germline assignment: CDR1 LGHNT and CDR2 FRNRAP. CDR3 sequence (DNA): TGTGCTAGTGGTGGCGGGGGGGGCAACACCGGGGAGCTGTTTTTT. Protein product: CASGGGGGNTGELFF.

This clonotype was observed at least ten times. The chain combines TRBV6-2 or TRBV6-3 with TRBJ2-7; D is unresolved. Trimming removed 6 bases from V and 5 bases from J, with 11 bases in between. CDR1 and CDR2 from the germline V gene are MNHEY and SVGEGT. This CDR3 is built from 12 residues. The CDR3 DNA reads TGTGCCAGCAGCCGGAGCAACAACGAGCAGTACTTC. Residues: CASSRSNNEQYF.

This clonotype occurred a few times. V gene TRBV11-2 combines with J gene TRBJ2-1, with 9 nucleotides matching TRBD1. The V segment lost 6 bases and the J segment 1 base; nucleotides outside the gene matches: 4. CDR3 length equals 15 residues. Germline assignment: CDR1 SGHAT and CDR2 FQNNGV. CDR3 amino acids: CASRRDRASYNEQFF. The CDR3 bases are TGTGCCAGCAGGCGGGACAGGGCTTCCTACAATGAGCAGTTCTTC.

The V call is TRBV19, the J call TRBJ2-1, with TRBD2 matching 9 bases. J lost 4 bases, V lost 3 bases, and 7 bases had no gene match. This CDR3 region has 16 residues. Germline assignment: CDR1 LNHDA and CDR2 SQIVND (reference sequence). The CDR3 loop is CASSIDGLANYNEQFF. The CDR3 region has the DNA TGTGCCAGTAGTATTGATGGACTAGCGAATTACAATGAGCAGTTCTTC.